The source of this TCR beta chain is a study of shared clonotypes between healthy human individuals. A split of CD4+ cells into CD45RA+ naive and CD45RA-negative memory subsets was performed. The CDR3 spans 15 residues. V lost 5 bases and J 1 base, leaving 15 bases between the germline ends. The germline V gene encodes CDR1 MNHEY and CDR2 SMNVEV (reference sequence). Clones were sequenced by immunoSEQ multiplex PCR, and TCRdb holds only the in-frame ones, with some missing. The table includes 2 million to 3 million clones, around 90% detected once. The chain recombines TRBV27 with TRBJ2-7; D might be TRBD2 (5 bases). Sample: naive CD4+ T cells sorted from blood. Subset reported: CD45RA+ positively selected. The sequence derives from a man between 18 and 29 years old in good health. The CDR3 spells CASSPRGYLSYEQYF. CDR3 DNA sequence: TGTGCCAGCAGTCCTCGAGGGTACCTATCCTACGAGCAGTACTTC.